The 16 T cell receptor beta chains in this list originate from one sample, sequenced in a study of blood T cell repertoires in COVID-19. TCRdb keeps only in-frame clones here, not all; method: immunoSEQ multiplex PCR. Counted here are roughly 98,000 clones, approximately 82% occurring once; the ten biggest clones make up approximately 11%. The source material was peripheral blood. Source of these receptors: a man between 65 and 85 years old with active or convalescent COVID-19.

The chain links TRBV5-6 to TRBJ2-1; weak D call: TRBD2 (6 bases). V was shortened by 2 bases and J by 6 bases, with 15 bases between the two germline ends. The CDR3 is 15 residues long. Germline V gene data show CDR1 as SGHDT and CDR2 as YYEEEE. The CDR3 DNA sequence: TGTGCCAGCAGCTTTGGCTGGGCCGGGGGCAATGAGCAGTTCTTC. Translating it yields CASSFGWAGGNEQFF. The full variable domain, in which reference TRBV5-6 and TRBJ2-1 provide the parts outside the CDR3, is DAGVTQSPTHLIKTRGQQVTLRCSPKSGHDTVSWYQQALGQGPQFIFQYYEEEERQRGNFPDRFSGHQFPNYSSELNVNALLLGDSALYLCASSFGWAGGNEQFFGPGTRLTVL.

V and J are TRBV19 and TRBJ2-7; D perhaps matches TRBD2 (6 bases). Germline-derived CDR1 and CDR2 are LNHDA and SQIVND (reference sequence). The CDR3 sequence is 13 residues long. The ends were cut back, 3 bases at V and 6 bases at J, with 12 bases in the middle. The chain's CDR3 is CASSMGPGVEQYF. The DNA for the CDR3 is TGTGCCAGTAGTATGGGTCCGGGGGTCGAGCAGTACTTC.

The rearrangement joins TRBV2 to TRBJ1-2; TRBD1 matches at 8 bases. The CDR3 totals 13 residues. V dropped 6 bases and J dropped 2; count of bases not matched to a gene: 2. Germline V gives CDR1 SNHLY, CDR2 FYNNEI. CDR3 region: CASRQGANYGYTF. In nucleotides, the CDR3 is TGTGCCAGCAGGCAGGGGGCGAACTATGGCTACACCTTC. The full variable domain, with the rest looked up from reference TRBV2 and TRBJ1-2, is EPEVTQTPSHQVTQMGQEVILRCVPISNHLYFYWYRQILGQKVEFLVSFYNNEISEKSEIFDDQFSVERPDGSNFTLKIRSTKLEDSAMYFCASRQGANYGYTFGSGTRLTVV.

The CDR3 is CASSVRDRVDTQYF. CDR3 DNA sequence: TGTGCCAGCAGCGTACGGGACAGGGTAGATACGCAGTATTTT. This sequence joins TRBV7-2 and TRBJ2-3; 9 bases are a match to TRBD1. Germline CDR1 is SGHTA and CDR2 is FQGNSA. Unmatched junction bases numbered 5, after V lost 5 bases and J lost 5 bases. The CDR3 covers 14 residues.

The V call is TRBV11-2, the J call TRBJ2-3; D is uncertain. CDR1 is SGHAT and CDR2 is FQNNGV in the germline V gene. The CDR3 has 13 amino acids. Trimming cost V 1 base and J 3 bases, with 5 bases left between them. CDR3 DNA sequence: TGTGCCAGCAGCTTAGCCGGGACAGATACGCAGTATTTT. Residues: CASSLAGTDTQYF.

This rearrangement joins TRBV10-3 to TRBJ2-1; TRBD2 agrees at 8 bases. The V gene's germline CDR1 is ENHRY and CDR2 SYGVKD. V shed 0 bases and J 4 bases; nucleotides not matched to a gene: 2. CDR3 length equals 15 residues. Here the CDR3 DNA reads TGTGCCATCAGTGAGTCGTCGGGGGGGTACAATGAGCAGTTCTTC. Protein product: CAISESSGGYNEQFF.

The rearrangement uses TRBV7-9 and TRBJ2-5; 11 nucleotides align to TRBD2. V shed 3 bases, J shed 5 bases, and the junction held 5 bases outside the gene matches. The CDR3 runs 15 residues. The germline gives CDR1 SEHNR, CDR2 FQNEAQ (reference sequence). The CDR3 DNA is TGTGCCAGCAGCTTCTCTAGCGGGGGGATGGAGACCCAGTACTTC. It encodes CASSFSSGGMETQYF.

The V call is TRBV4-1, the J call TRBJ2-2; D perhaps matches TRBD2 (6 bases). CDR1 and CDR2 (germline): MGHRA, YSYEKL. The CDR3 runs to 14 residues. The germline V and J ends were trimmed by 4 bases and 1 base, with 7 bases remaining between them. This CDR3 reads CASSRDWNTGELFF. CDR3 nucleotide sequence: TGCGCCAGCAGCCGGGACTGGAACACCGGGGAGCTGTTTTTT.

CDR3 protein: CASSDRLGETQYF. Here the CDR3 DNA reads TGCGCCAGCAGTGACAGGCTCGGAGAGACCCAGTACTTC. The genes are TRBV10-2 and TRBJ2-5; D unclear. This CDR3 spans 13 amino acids. Deletions cut 3 bases from V and 4 bases from J, with 9 bases between. Germline CDR1 WSHSY, CDR2 SAAADI.

The chain couples TRBV5-1 to TRBJ1-2; tentatively, D is TRBD1 (6 bases). This CDR3 comprises 15 residues. Trimming took off 5 bases at V and 0 bases at J, with 14 bases between the two ends. In germline, CDR1 is SGHRS, CDR2 YFSETQ. CDR3 sequence: CASRPTGLTNYGYTF. CDR3 DNA sequence: TGCGCCAGCAGGCCTACAGGGCTCACTAACTATGGCTACACCTTC. Filled out from reference TRBV5-1 and TRBJ1-2, the complete variable domain reads KAGVTQTPRYLIKTRGQQVTLSCSPISGHRSVSWYQQTPGQGLQFLFEYFSETQRNKGNFPGRFSGRQFSNSRSEMNVSTLELGDSALYLCASRPTGLTNYGYTFGSGTRLTVV.

CDR3 in amino acids: CASRLGTGGGVVNTEAFF. CDR3 in DNA: TGTGCCAGTAGGCTTGGGACAGGGGGTGGTGTGGTGAACACTGAAGCTTTCTTT. The chain has TRBV19 and TRBJ1-1; 11 positions match TRBD1. Germline CDR1 is LNHDA and CDR2 is SQIVND (reference sequence). CDR3 length equals 18 residues. V lost 6 bases and J lost 0; bases outside the gene matches: 12.

The chain uses TRBV6-5 and TRBJ2-5; 7 bases match TRBD1. J lost 5 bases, V lost 7 bases, and 7 bases had no gene match. Germline V gene data show CDR1 as MNHEY and CDR2 as SVGAGI. This CDR3 region has 13 residues. In nucleotides, the CDR3 is TGTGCCAGCAATCCGGGACAGTGGGAGACCCAGTACTTC. Translated, it gives CASNPGQWETQYF.

V is TRBV4-2 and J is TRBJ2-5, with TRBD2 matching 8 bases. Germline V gives CDR1 LGHNA, CDR2 YNFKEQ. CDR3 length: 15 residues. V lost 1 base to trimming and J lost 2 bases; unmatched junction nucleotides: 3. For the CDR3, the DNA is TGTGCCAGCAGCCAAGCCGGGACTAGGCAAGAGACCCAGTACTTC. Translation: CASSQAGTRQETQYF.

V is TRBV4-3 and J is TRBJ2-3; 9 bases align to TRBD1. Per germline, CDR1 LGHNA and CDR2 YSLEER. V lost 0 bases, J lost 1 base, and 8 bases stayed unmatched. CDR3 length: 18 residues. The CDR3 bases are TGCGCCAGCAGCCAAGATCTAGTGGACAGGGGTGGCACAGATACGCAGTATTTT. Translating it yields CASSQDLVDRGGTDTQYF.

This clone was seen a few times. The chain is built from TRBV7-9 and TRBJ1-2; 7 nucleotides match TRBD1. With 3 bases clipped from V and 5 bases from J, the junction kept 9 bases outside the gene matches. This CDR3 region has 15 residues. CDR1 and CDR2 from the germline V gene are SEHNR and FQNEAQ (reference sequence). The CDR3: CASSLADRTQYGYTF. In nucleotides, the CDR3 is TGTGCCAGCAGCTTGGCGGACAGGACCCAATATGGCTACACCTTC.

The chain is built from TRBV11-2 and TRBJ1-2; D is ambiguous. The CDR3 runs to 13 residues. V was trimmed by 5 bases and J by 5 bases, leaving 12 bases between them. Germline values: CDR1 SGHAT, CDR2 FQNNGV. This CDR3 is CASSRTGKYGYTF. In DNA, the CDR3 is TGTGCCAGCAGCCGGACTGGGAAGTATGGCTACACCTTC.